Presented here are 14 T cell receptor beta chains from one specimen sequenced in a study of neurological immune-mediated disorders. One entry per CDR3 protein results from TCRdb running MiXCR on the 5' RACE reads. The sample gives 53,000 or so distinct CDR3 sequences, approximately 9.2% of which show up once; under 2.5% is in the top ten. The time point: longitudinal time-point 3. Sequences were obtained from PBMCs. These receptors all stem from a woman aged 40 to 50 in good health.

This clonotype was detected ten times or more. V and J are TRBV5-1 and TRBJ1-1; D is possibly TRBD1 (6 bases). CDR1 SGHRS and CDR2 YFSETQ come from the germline V gene. V lost 7 bases and J lost 0, with 16 bases in between. The CDR3 has 15 residues. The CDR3 loop reads CASARDGDMNTEAFF. The CDR3 DNA reads TGCGCCAGCGCCCGGGACGGGGACATGAACACTGAAGCTTTCTTT.

This clonotype showed up many times. This sequence joins TRBV6-5 and TRBJ2-3; TRBD2 matches 10 bases. Germline loops: CDR1 MNHEY, CDR2 SVGAGI. With 6 bases clipped from V and 4 bases from J, the junction kept 4 bases outside the gene matches. The CDR3 runs to 14 residues. The CDR3 here is CASRSSGGSDTQYF. In nucleotides, the CDR3 is TGTGCCAGCAGGAGTAGCGGGGGGTCAGATACGCAGTATTTT.

This clonotype showed up many times. The J gene is TRBJ2-1, the V gene TRBV24-1; 7 nucleotides match TRBD2. The CDR3 totals 20 residues. The germline V gene has CDR1 KGHDR and CDR2 SFDVKD. V was clipped by 5 bases and J by 0 bases; unmatched bases: 18. The CDR3 sequence is CATSGKPGLKTRISYNEQFF. In DNA form, the CDR3 reads TGTGCCACCAGTGGCAAACCGGGACTAAAGACGCGGATCTCCTACAATGAGCAGTTCTTC.

This clonotype was observed many times. This rearrangement joins TRBV6-2 or TRBV6-3 to TRBJ2-2, with TRBD2 as a possible D gene (6 bases). Germline lookup yields CDR1 MNHEY and CDR2 SVGEGT. CDR3 length: 14 residues. V was shortened by 3 bases and J by 5 bases, with 10 bases between the two germline ends. The CDR3: CASSYLLATGELFF. DNA for the CDR3: TGTGCCAGCAGTTATCTACTAGCTACCGGGGAGCTGTTTTTT.

This clonotype appeared many times. The chain's CDR3 is CASSLRGVGEAFF. The DNA of the CDR3 is TGTGCCAGCAGCTTACGAGGGGTGGGTGAAGCTTTCTTT. V usage is TRBV7-9 and J usage is TRBJ1-1; tentatively, D is TRBD1 (5 bases). The CDR3 totals 13 residues. The germline CDR1 and CDR2 sequences are SEHNR and FQNEAQ (reference sequence). V lost 2 bases and J 7 bases, leaving 11 bases between the germline ends. Complete variable domain (other parts from reference TRBV7-9 and TRBJ1-1): DTGVSQNPRHKITKRGQNVTFRCDPISEHNRLYWYRQTLGQGPEFLTYFQNEAQLEKSRLLSDRFSAERPKGSFSTLEIQRTEQGDSAMYLCASSLRGVGEAFFGQGTRLTVV.

The sample holds many counts of this clonotype. The V gene is TRBV5-1, the J gene TRBJ2-3; TRBD2 agrees at 11 bases. The V gene end was trimmed by 3 bases and the J gene end by 4 bases; junction bases not matched to a gene: 10. Germline V CDR1 and CDR2: SGHRS, YFSETQ. There are 17 residues in the CDR3. The CDR3 nucleotides read TGCGCCAGCAGCTCCAGCCTCACTAGCGGGGGTCCAGATACGCAGTATTTT. Protein product: CASSSSLTSGGPDTQYF.

The chain carries TRBV6-5 and TRBJ1-1; D is unclear. CDR3 length: 15 amino acids. CDR1 is MNHEY and CDR2 is SVGAGI in the germline V gene. V lost 2 bases and J 0 bases, leaving 10 bases between the germline ends. The DNA of the CDR3 is TGTGCCAGCAGTTACAGGAACGACATGAACACTGAAGCTTTCTTT. This translates into CASSYRNDMNTEAFF.

This clonotype was seen ten or more times. The chain has TRBV27 and TRBJ2-6; D remains unclear. Deletions cut 3 bases from V and 1 base from J, with 7 bases between. There are 15 residues in the CDR3. The germline V gene encodes CDR1 MNHEY and CDR2 SMNVEV (reference sequence). This CDR3 reads CASSLEPSGANVLTF. The DNA of the CDR3 is TGTGCCAGCAGTTTGGAGCCGTCTGGGGCCAACGTCCTGACTTTC.

This clonotype was recorded many times. V usage is TRBV5-6 and J usage is TRBJ2-2, with D perhaps TRBD1 (6 bases). CDR1 is SGHDT and CDR2 is YYEEEE in the germline V gene. The CDR3 sequence is 16 residues long. Trimming took 4 bases from V and 6 from J, leaving 19 bases between them. The CDR3 bases are TGTGCCAGCAGCGTTTTTGGGGGCTCGTCGGCCGGGGAGCTGTTTTTT. Its translation: CASSVFGGSSAGELFF. Looking up the rest from reference TRBV5-6 and TRBJ2-2 gives the full variable domain: DAGVTQSPTHLIKTRGQQVTLRCSPKSGHDTVSWYQQALGQGPQFIFQYYEEEERQRGNFPDRFSGHQFPNYSSELNVNALLLGDSALYLCASSVFGGSSAGELFFGEGSRLTVL.

This clonotype occurred many times. The chain uses TRBV5-5 and TRBJ2-2; possibly TRBD1 for D (6 bases). The CDR3 contains 17 residues. V was cut by 2 bases and J by 4 bases, with 18 bases left in between. The germline CDR1 and CDR2 sequences are SGHKS and YYEKEE (reference sequence). CDR3 coding DNA: TGTGCCAGCAGCTTTCCGGGACATCGGTACGCCACCGGGGAGCTGTTTTTT. This translates into CASSFPGHRYATGELFF. Full variable domain (missing parts from reference TRBV5-5 and TRBJ2-2): DAGVTQSPTHLIKTRGQQVTLRCSPISGHKSVSWYQQVLGQGPQFIFQYYEKEERGRGNFPDRFSARQFPNYSSELNVNALLLGDSALYLCASSFPGHRYATGELFFGEGSRLTVL.

This clonotype showed up many times. The J gene is TRBJ1-6, the V gene TRBV20-1; maybe TRBD1 (6 bases). Trimming removed 2 bases from V and 4 bases from J, with 12 bases in between. Germline lookup yields CDR1 DFQATT and CDR2 SNEGSKA (reference sequence). CDR3 size: 15 residues. This CDR3 is CSARPQGGYNSPLHF. DNA of the CDR3: TGCAGTGCTAGACCACAGGGAGGTTATAATTCACCCCTCCACTTT.

The V call is TRBV20-1, the J call TRBJ1-5; D unresolved. Germline lookup yields CDR1 DFQATT and CDR2 SNEGSKA (reference sequence). Trimming took off 5 bases at V and 1 base at J, with 9 bases between the two ends. CDR3 length: 13 residues. The DNA for the CDR3 is TGCAGTGCTCTAGCAACCAGCAATCAGCCCCAGCATTTT. Its protein product is CSALATSNQPQHF.

This clonotype was seen at least ten times. The chain joins TRBV3-1 to TRBJ1-1, with no clear D. Trimming removed 4 bases from V and 4 bases from J, with 16 bases in between. This CDR3 contains 15 residues. In germline, CDR1 is LGHDT, CDR2 YNNKEL (reference sequence). The chain's CDR3 is CASSLREGVVTEAFF. The DNA of the CDR3 is TGTGCCAGCAGCCTACGGGAGGGAGTGGTCACTGAAGCTTTCTTT.

This clonotype has a single count. Possible read error: a much larger clone is one base away. This sequence joins TRBV20-1 and TRBJ2-7, with 9 bases fitting TRBD1. The V gene's germline CDR1 is DFQATT and CDR2 SNEGSKA (reference sequence). The CDR3 length is 10 residues. DNA of the CDR3: TGCACTGCCCTCGATACAGGGGGCTCTTTC. It is translated as CTALDTGGSF.